What follows are 21 T cell receptor beta chains derived from one specimen sequenced in a study of T cell repertoires in cytomegalovirus infection. TCRdb processed the reads anew with MiXCR; each CDR3 protein has one entry. The repertoire includes around 350,000 distinct CDR3 sequences, 15% to 20% of them detected once, and approximately 10% sits in the top ten. Specimen: PBMCs. These receptors were taken from a human donor in good health (CMV status not recorded). Some clones in this sample may be carry-over from other donors' samples.

This clonotype was seen a few times. The chain employs TRBV2 and TRBJ1-5; 7 nucleotides match TRBD1. CDR1 is SNHLY, CDR2 FYNNEI, per germline. CDR3 length: 14 amino acids. V lost 5 bases and J lost 3; bases outside the gene matches: 4. CDR3 sequence: CASSKGQFNQPQHF. The CDR3 DNA is TGTGCCAGCAGTAAGGGACAGTTCAATCAGCCCCAGCATTTT.

The rearrangement links TRBV5-4 to TRBJ2-1; D is unclear. The CDR3 contains 14 residues. The germline V gene has CDR1 SGHNT and CDR2 YYREEE (reference sequence). Trimming removed 3 bases at V and 8 bases at J, with 15 bases between. The DNA of the CDR3 is TGTGCCAGCAGCTCCGCAGTGGTGGGCGATGAGCAGTTCTTC. This gives the protein CASSSAVVGDEQFF.

In its sample, this clonotype was seen a few times. The chain joins TRBV18 to TRBJ2-5; 9 nucleotides align to TRBD2. The germline gives CDR1 KGHSH, CDR2 LQKENI. CDR3 length equals 13 residues. The trim removed 8 bases at V and 2 bases at J, leaving 3 bases unmatched. The CDR3 DNA follows: TGTGCCAGCACTCTAGCGGGGCAAGAGACCCAGTACTTC. It yields the protein CASTLAGQETQYF.

This clonotype was seen ten or more times. The chain combines TRBV15 with TRBJ2-5; TRBD1 or TRBD2 may be the D gene (5 bases each). Between the trimmed V and J ends, which lost 0 bases and 2 bases, there was a span of 10 bases. CDR1 is LNHNV and CDR2 is YYDKDF in the germline V gene (reference sequence). CDR3 length: 15 residues. CDR3 residues: CATSRDPGPQETQYF. CDR3 nucleotides: TGTGCCACCAGCAGAGATCCGGGACCGCAAGAGACCCAGTACTTC.

This clonotype was seen more than once but under ten times. The chain carries TRBV25-1 and TRBJ2-7; D ambiguous. V dropped 0 bases and J dropped 3 bases, with 6 bases sitting between them. This CDR3 has 13 residues. Germline loops: CDR1 MGHDK, CDR2 SYGVNS. CDR3 coding DNA: TGTGCCAGCAGTGAATATTCGATCTACGAGCAGTACTTC. This codes for CASSEYSIYEQYF.

The sample holds a few counts of this clonotype. The chain uses TRBV20-1 and TRBJ1-1; 9 bases align to TRBD1. The CDR3 contains 13 residues. V was pared by 6 bases and J by 6 bases, with 8 bases of the junction left unmatched. CDR1 DFQATT and CDR2 SNEGSKA come from the germline V gene (reference sequence). Here the CDR3 DNA reads TGCAGTGCGCCCACAGGGGGCTCCTCTGAAGCTTTCTTT. Translation: CSAPTGGSSEAFF.

There are a few counts of this clonotype. V is TRBV30 and J is TRBJ2-3; no reliable D call. Germline values: CDR1 GTSNPN, CDR2 SVGIG (reference sequence). The CDR3 spans 16 residues. V dropped 0 bases and J dropped 1 base, with 14 bases sitting between them. CDR3 bases: TGTGCCTGGAGTGTTAATTTGGGGTTGGGCACAGATACGCAGTATTTT. Translated, it gives CAWSVNLGLGTDTQYF.

In this sample, this clonotype turned up many times. The chain carries TRBV6-1 and TRBJ1-4; a possible D gene is TRBD1 (5 bases). Germline CDR1 is MNHNS and CDR2 is SASEGT. The CDR3 has 15 amino acids. Trimming took 1 base from V and 1 from J, leaving 7 bases between them. The CDR3 is CASSEGGVTNEKLFF. Here the CDR3 DNA reads TGTGCCAGCAGTGAAGGAGGGGTAACTAATGAAAAACTGTTTTTT.

This clonotype was observed at least ten times. This rearrangement joins TRBV7-2 to TRBJ1-1, with D unresolved. Trimming took 2 bases from V and 9 from J, leaving 10 bases between them. CDR1 is SGHTA, CDR2 FQGNSA, per germline. There are 12 residues in the CDR3. The CDR3 here is CASSLHRYQAFF. CDR3 in DNA: TGTGCCAGCAGCTTACATCGATATCAAGCTTTCTTT.

There are a few counts of this clonotype. The rearrangement joins TRBV15 to TRBJ2-7; D is perhaps TRBD2 (5 bases). Germline values: CDR1 LNHNV, CDR2 YYDKDF (reference sequence). The CDR3 runs 11 residues. Trimming took off 4 bases at V and 8 bases at J, with 9 bases between the two ends. The chain's CDR3 is CATSTTGKQYF. Written as DNA, the CDR3 is TGTGCCACCAGCACGACGGGAAAGCAGTACTTC.

The genes are TRBV12-3 or TRBV12-4 and TRBJ1-2; 7 nucleotides agree with TRBD1. This CDR3 has 15 residues. The ends lost 5 bases at V and 2 bases at J; junction bases unmatched: 8. For the CDR3, the DNA is TGTGCCAGCAGTCCAGGGACAGTACGGAACTATGGCTACACCTTC. This encodes CASSPGTVRNYGYTF.

This clonotype was picked up many times. The genes are TRBV7-9 and TRBJ2-5; 8 bases agree with TRBD1. The CDR3 covers 13 residues. The germline gives CDR1 SEHNR, CDR2 FQNEAQ (reference sequence). V shed 5 bases, J shed 10 bases, and the junction held 9 bases outside the gene matches. The CDR3 bases are TGTGCCAGCAGCCTAAATGGACAGGGTAACCAGTACTTC. This codes for CASSLNGQGNQYF.

In this sample, this clonotype turned up a few times. The chain uses TRBV10-3 and TRBJ1-1; unclear D gene. The germline gives CDR1 ENHRY, CDR2 SYGVKD. V shed 0 bases and J shed 0 bases, with 5 bases lying between them. This CDR3 contains 14 residues. The DNA for the CDR3 is TGTGCCATCAGTGAGTCCCAGATGAACACTGAAGCTTTCTTT. The encoded protein is CAISESQMNTEAFF.

In its sample, this clonotype was seen many times. This chain uses TRBV6-2 or TRBV6-3 with TRBJ1-2; TRBD1 matches at 8 bases. Germline-derived CDR1 and CDR2 are MNHEY and SVGEGT. There are 13 residues in the CDR3. V dropped 2 bases and J dropped 6; count of bases not matched to a gene: 2. The CDR3 loop is CASSYQGAHGYTF. Here the CDR3 DNA reads TGTGCCAGCAGTTACCAGGGGGCCCATGGCTACACCTTC.

This clonotype was detected many times. The chain employs TRBV7-8 and TRBJ2-7; 12 bases map to TRBD2. Trimming took 2 bases from V and 3 from J; bases not matched to a gene: 5. The germline gives CDR1 SGHVS, CDR2 FQNEAQ. The CDR3 is made up of 16 amino acids. CDR3 residues: CASSLWEGLAGYEQYF. The CDR3 DNA sequence: TGTGCCAGCAGCTTATGGGAGGGACTAGCGGGCTACGAGCAGTACTTC.

This clonotype has a handful of counts. The chain carries TRBV5-4 and TRBJ1-1; weak D call: TRBD1 (5 bases). There are 14 residues in the CDR3. Trimming took off 1 base at V and 0 bases at J, with 7 bases between the two ends. Germline V lookup: CDR1 SGHNT, CDR2 YYREEE (reference sequence). The CDR3 loop is CASSLTGVNTEAFF. As DNA, the CDR3 is TGTGCCAGCAGCTTGACGGGGGTGAACACTGAAGCTTTCTTT.

This clonotype has just a few counts. The J gene is TRBJ1-1, the V gene TRBV2; D possibly corresponds to TRBD1 (5 bases). Germline V CDR1 and CDR2: SNHLY, FYNNEI. The ends were cut back, 2 bases at V and 4 bases at J, with 17 bases in the middle. The CDR3 runs 16 residues. CDR3 loop: CASSESDSATGTEAFF. Here the CDR3 DNA reads TGTGCCAGCAGTGAAAGCGACTCGGCCACAGGCACTGAAGCTTTCTTT.

In its sample, this clonotype was seen many times. The chain links TRBV7-2 to TRBJ2-5; no clear D gene. The ends were cut back, 1 base at V and 5 bases at J, with 8 bases in the middle. The CDR3 consists of 13 residues. The V gene's germline CDR1 is SGHTA and CDR2 FQGNSA. The CDR3 here is CASSLGSWETQYF. Written as DNA, the CDR3 is TGTGCCAGCAGCTTAGGGTCGTGGGAGACCCAGTACTTC.

Many counts were recorded for this clonotype. The chain employs TRBV7-8 and TRBJ1-5; D is undetermined. Trimming cost V 2 bases and J 0 bases, with 11 bases left between them. This CDR3 is 16 amino acids long. Germline V gene sequence: CDR1 SGHVS, CDR2 FQNEAQ. The CDR3 spells CASSLMREFSNQPQHF. CDR3 DNA: TGTGCCAGCAGCTTAATGCGAGAGTTTAGCAATCAGCCCCAGCATTTT. The full variable domain, in which reference TRBV7-8 and TRBJ1-5 provide the parts outside the CDR3, is GAGVSQSPRYKVAKRGQDVALRCDPISGHVSLFWYQQALGQGPEFLTYFQNEAQLDKSGLPSDRFFAERPEGSVSTLKIQRTQQEDSAVYLCASSLMREFSNQPQHFGDGTRLSIL.

This clonotype was seen many times. V is TRBV6-1 and J is TRBJ2-6; TRBD1 matches at 10 bases. The V gene end was trimmed by 7 bases and the J gene end by 2 bases; junction bases not matched to a gene: 5. Germline CDR1 MNHNS, CDR2 SASEGT. The CDR3 runs 16 residues. CDR3 in amino acids: CASTQTGGAGANVLTF. In nucleotides, the CDR3 is TGTGCCAGCACCCAGACAGGGGGCGCTGGGGCCAACGTCCTGACTTTC.

The V gene is TRBV6-5, the J gene TRBJ2-7; 7 nucleotides agree with TRBD1. Germline lookup yields CDR1 MNHEY and CDR2 SVGAGI. The CDR3 is 15 residues long. The V gene end was trimmed by 4 bases and the J gene end by 6 bases; junction bases not matched to a gene: 12. The CDR3 nucleotides read TGTGCCAGCAGTTGGGACAGTATGACGTCCAGCGAGCAGTACTTC. Protein sequence: CASSWDSMTSSEQYF.